The 21 T cell receptor beta chains reported below all come from one sample, sequenced in a study of T cells in Graves' hyperthyroidism and ophthalmopathy. Amplification targeted TCR beta CDR3 regions from RNA transcripts. TCR CDR3 underwent first-round RT-PCR with the HTBI primer set. MiXCR was run by TCRdb on the multiplex PCR reads, yielding one entry per CDR3 protein. The data hold around 440,000 distinct CDR3 sequences, with 15% to 19% observed a single time. The source material was blood. The source of these receptors is a woman younger than 35 with Graves' hyperthyroidism.

There are a few counts of this clonotype. The J gene is TRBJ2-7, the V gene TRBV30, with D possibly matching TRBD1 (6 bases). The germline CDR1 and CDR2 sequences are GTSNPN and SVGIG (reference sequence). This CDR3 is 18 amino acids long. Trimming pared 0 bases from V and 4 bases from J, leaving 25 bases between. Here the CDR3 DNA reads TGTGCCTGGAGTGTAACAGGGTTGACTTCTCGTCTAGCTTACGAGCAGTACTTC. The encoded protein is CAWSVTGLTSRLAYEQYF.

This clonotype was seen repeatedly, ten times or more. V usage is TRBV24-1 and J usage is TRBJ2-1; the D gene could be TRBD1 or TRBD2 (5 bases each). This CDR3 region has 13 residues. Germline-derived CDR1 and CDR2 are KGHDR and SFDVKD. The germline V and J ends were trimmed by 4 bases and 7 bases, with 10 bases remaining between them. The CDR3 DNA sequence: TGTGCCACCAGTGACGGAGAGGGGAATGAGCAGTTCTTC. Its protein is CATSDGEGNEQFF.

This clonotype has a count of ten or more. The V gene is TRBV7-9, the J gene TRBJ2-7, with D unclear. Germline CDR1 SEHNR, CDR2 FQNEAQ (reference sequence). V was cut by 5 bases and J by 5 bases, with 16 bases left in between. The CDR3 has 14 amino acids. DNA for the CDR3: TGTGCCAGCAGCGCCTACCGGGTTGGGGACGAGCAGTACTTC. Amino acid sequence: CASSAYRVGDEQYF.

A word on this clonotype: A much larger clone differs by one base, so this may be a read error. Because it lacks the conserved phenylalanine or tryptophan at the end, this CDR3 is likely a read error. V is TRBV6-1 and J is TRBJ1-2; tentative D call: TRBD1 (5 bases). CDR1 and CDR2 from the germline V gene are MNHNS and SASEGT. V lost 6 bases to trimming and J lost 4 bases, with 12 bases between them. The CDR3 is made up of 13 amino acids. CDR3 coding DNA: TGTGCCAGCAGATCGGGACCGATCTATGGCTACACCTCC. Translation gives CASRSGPIYGYTS.

This clonotype was detected a few times. The V call is TRBV9, the J call TRBJ2-7; D perhaps matches TRBD2 (6 bases). CDR1 is SGDLS, CDR2 YYNGEE, per germline. The length of the CDR3 is 13 residues. The V end was cut by 4 bases, the J end by 6 bases, with 14 bases between. CDR3 region: CASSPTRGLEQYF. CDR3 sequence (DNA): TGTGCCAGCAGCCCAACTAGGGGACTCGAGCAGTACTTC.

The V gene is TRBV27, the J gene TRBJ2-7; no definite D call. The CDR3 spans 14 residues. V was cut by 3 bases and J by 1 base, with 10 bases left in between. Germline V gene data show CDR1 as MNHEY and CDR2 as SMNVEV (reference sequence). CDR3 in DNA: TGTGCCAGCAGTTTTAGATCCTATTCCTACGAGCAGTACTTC. It encodes CASSFRSYSYEQYF.

The V and J genes are TRBV4-1 and TRBJ2-1, with 9 bases that match TRBD2. The CDR3 runs to 13 residues. The V segment lost 0 bases and the J segment 13 bases; nucleotides outside the gene matches: 4. The germline CDR1 and CDR2 sequences are MGHRA and YSYEKL. The DNA for the CDR3 is TGCGCCAGCAGCCAAGATGGAGGGACTAGCCAGTTCTTC. Its translation is CASSQDGGTSQFF.

The table lists this clonotype with a few counts. A much larger clonotype is one base distant, so this may be a read error. The CDR3 sequence: CASSHRVQFYEQYF. CDR3 DNA sequence: TGTGCCAGCAGTCACAGGGTGCAATTCTACGAGCAGTACTTC. The chain uses TRBV11-3 and TRBJ2-7; D is possibly TRBD1 (6 bases). This CDR3 is built from 14 residues. The germline V gene has CDR1 SGHNT and CDR2 YENEEA. V was shortened by 6 bases and J by 3 bases, with 15 bases between the two germline ends.

This chain uses TRBV24-1 with TRBJ2-7, with D possibly TRBD1 on 5 matching bases. Trimming took off 1 base at V and 5 bases at J, with 14 bases between the two ends. The CDR3 is 15 residues long. Germline CDR1 KGHDR, CDR2 SFDVKD. CDR3 coding DNA: TGTGCCACCAGTGATTTTGTGGCAGGGCGGAACGAGCAGTACTTC. It is translated as CATSDFVAGRNEQYF.

This sequence joins TRBV7-2 and TRBJ2-6; tentatively, D is TRBD1 or TRBD2 (5 bases each). The CDR3 has 19 amino acids. V was trimmed by 0 bases and J by 4 bases, leaving 19 bases between them. CDR1 and CDR2 (germline): SGHTA, FQGNSA. CDR3 bases: TGTGCCAGCAGCTTAGCCCTCGGGGACCCCTTCCTAGGGGCCAACGTCCTGACTTTC. It yields the protein CASSLALGDPFLGANVLTF.

The chain is built from TRBV2 and TRBJ2-3, with 8 bases that match TRBD1. There are 14 residues in the CDR3. CDR1 is SNHLY, CDR2 FYNNEI, per germline. J gave up 7 bases and V 4 bases, and 7 bases lay outside the gene matches. CDR3 nucleotide sequence: TGTGCCAGCAGTGGGACAGGGTGGTGGAATACGCAGTATTTT. Translation: CASSGTGWWNTQYF.

This clonotype was counted ten times or more. The chain recombines TRBV2 with TRBJ1-5, with D possibly being TRBD1 (6 bases). V lost 1 base, J lost 7 bases, and 8 bases lay in between. The CDR3 loop spans 13 amino acids. Germline CDR1 and CDR2: SNHLY and FYNNEI. The CDR3 coding sequence is TGTGCCAGCAGTGAAGGGAGGGGGCAGCCCCAGCATTTT. This gives the protein CASSEGRGQPQHF.

This clonotype was seen at least ten times. The gene calls are TRBV7-3 and TRBJ2-3, with 9 bases that match TRBD2. Per germline, CDR1 SGHTA and CDR2 FQGTGA. CDR3 length: 15 amino acids. V lost 4 bases, J lost 4 bases, and 6 bases stayed unmatched. Here the CDR3 reads CASSSTGLAADTQYF. The CDR3 coding sequence is TGTGCCAGCAGCTCAACGGGACTAGCTGCAGATACGCAGTATTTT.

This clonotype occurred a few times. The chain recombines TRBV5-4 with TRBJ1-2; a weak D match, TRBD1 (6 bases). The CDR3 spans 14 residues. Germline V gene data show CDR1 as SGHNT and CDR2 as YYREEE (reference sequence). Trimming took 4 bases from V and 8 from J, leaving 18 bases between them. The CDR3 DNA is TGTGCCAGCAGCCGAGGGGGGGCAGGGGTAGGCTACACCTTC. This gives the protein CASSRGGAGVGYTF.

This sequence joins TRBV27 and TRBJ1-6; 7 bases agree with TRBD1. This CDR3 contains 17 residues. The V gene end was trimmed by 3 bases and the J gene end by 6 bases; junction bases not matched to a gene: 11. Germline V gives CDR1 MNHEY, CDR2 SMNVEV (reference sequence). Here the CDR3 reads CASSFRQTQGGNSPLHF. For the CDR3, the DNA is TGTGCCAGCAGTTTCCGCCAAACTCAGGGGGGTAATTCACCCCTCCACTTT.

This chain uses TRBV20-1 with TRBJ2-2; D may be TRBD1 (5 bases). This CDR3 is 14 amino acids long. The germline V and J ends were trimmed by 5 bases and 6 bases, with 16 bases remaining between them. Germline V gene sequence: CDR1 DFQATT, CDR2 SNEGSKA (reference sequence). The CDR3 nucleotides are TGCAGTGCTCAAGGGGCGAGCCAGGCCGGGGAGCTGTTTTTT. It codes for CSAQGASQAGELFF.

This clonotype has a count of ten or more. V gene TRBV27 combines with J gene TRBJ2-1, with TRBD1 matching 9 bases. Losses at the gene ends were 5 bases for V and 9 bases for J; bases not matched to a gene: 14. Germline V gene data show CDR1 as MNHEY and CDR2 as SMNVEV (reference sequence). This CDR3 region has 16 residues. CDR3 sequence (DNA): TGTGCCAGCAGTAAAGGAGCGGGACAGGGATTAGGTGAGCAGTTCTTC. It codes for CASSKGAGQGLGEQFF.

The chain is built from TRBV20-1 and TRBJ2-7, with TRBD2 as a possible D gene (5 bases). The CDR3 length is 13 residues. With 6 bases removed from V and 0 bases from J, the gap between germline ends came to 12 bases. CDR1 is DFQATT, CDR2 SNEGSKA, per germline (reference sequence). The CDR3 region has the DNA TGCAGTGCCCGCCCGAGCGGCTCCTACGAGCAGTACTTC. Amino acids: CSARPSGSYEQYF.

This clonotype was observed at least ten times. The CDR3 loop reads CASGSYSGNTIYF. The CDR3 nucleotides read TGTGCCAGCGGATCCTACTCTGGAAACACCATATATTTT. The J gene is TRBJ1-3, the V gene TRBV12-3 or TRBV12-4; D unclear. The CDR3 length is 13 residues. Trimming took off 8 bases at V and 0 bases at J, with 8 bases between the two ends.

This clonotype was recorded at least ten times. A junction boundary mismatches the germline segment, possibly from a read error. The chain combines TRBV7-9 with TRBJ2-3, with D tentatively TRBD1 or TRBD2 (6 bases each). Germline CDR1 and CDR2: SEHNR and FQNEAQ (reference sequence). This CDR3 spans 13 amino acids. CDR3 protein: CASSLGGPDTQYF. The CDR3 bases are TGCGCCAGCAGCTTGGGGGGCCCAGATACGCAGTATTTT.

At least ten counts were recorded for this clonotype. The chain carries TRBV6-2 or TRBV6-3 and TRBJ2-5; TRBD2 agrees at 12 bases. The CDR3 totals 20 residues. The V segment lost 0 bases and the J segment 5 bases; nucleotides outside the gene matches: 16. Looked up from germline, CDR1 is MNHEY and CDR2 is SVGEGT. For the CDR3, the DNA is TGTGCCAGCAGTTACTCGGACGGAAGTGCTAGCGGGAGGGCCGAGGAGACCCAGTACTTC. Amino acids: CASSYSDGSASGRAEETQYF.